These T cell receptor beta chains were read from a single sample in a study of cytomegalovirus exposure and HLA in healthy donors. TCRdb's copy holds only in-frame clones and misses some; the assay was immunoSEQ multiplex PCR. This table has 180,000 or so clones, 76% appearing once. The sequenced material came from PBMCs. The receptor source for this set is a man younger than 30 in good health and CMV-seronegative. Each CDR3 is given without its conserved first and last residue.

j_call	v_call	cdr3_length	cdr3_aa
TRBJ1-3	TRBV6-1	12	ASSEDWDGTTIY
TRBJ2-1	TRBV10-3	13	AISENPEGREEQF
TRBJ2-2	TRBV27	14	ASSSRTGRGTGELF
TRBJ2-7	TRBV11-1	12	ASSFHRGAYEQY
TRBJ2-3	TRBV7-9	11	ASSEGSTDTQY
TRBJ2-3	TRBV28	14	ASSSPGQGGGDTQY
TRBJ1-5	TRBV7-9	12	ASSEVGVGQPQH
TRBJ1-2	TRBV10-3	11	AISEGGNYGYT
TRBJ1-3	TRBV10-3	11	AMRSQTGNTIY
TRBJ1-1	TRBV10-3	11	AITLSPDTEAF
TRBJ1-1	TRBV6-5	11	ASSYSGHTEAF
TRBJ2-1	TRBV9	12	ASSVTSGYNEQF
TRBJ2-5	TRBV9	13	ASSALPGTAGTQY
TRBJ2-7	TRBV6-5	13	ASSYSGTGVSEQY
TRBJ1-5	TRBV2	14	ASRGSRVGLTQPQH
TRBJ2-7	TRBV5-1	12	AGRTSSGVHEQY
TRBJ1-1	TRBV18	12	ASSRQTGVTEAF
TRBJ2-2	TRBV5-1	14	ASSLGGSSYTGELF
NA	TRBV6-5	12	ASSYGTSGYEQY
TRBJ1-5	TRBV19	11	ASRGQEHQPQH
TRBJ2-2	TRBV5-4	13	ASSLNLANTGELF
TRBJ2-7	TRBV30	10	AWSVQGHREY
TRBJ1-1	TRBV5-4	13	ASSLAAGVNTEAF
TRBJ2-1	TRBV19	14	ASSIGSGNLYNEQF
TRBJ1-4	TRBV5-6	10	ASPEGNEKLF
TRBJ2-4	TRBV9	12	ASSAQPSENIQY
TRBJ2-1	TRBV5-4	11	APFQPGEAEQF
TRBJ2-5	TRBV7-2	12	ASSYRGRVETQY
TRBJ1-5	TRBV7-8	13	ASSAQTGTTRPQH
TRBJ1-1	TRBV2	13	ASNRDRGVSTEAF
TRBJ1-2	TRBV28	9	ASSPSYGYT
TRBJ2-7	TRBV9	12	ASSGSTGGYEQY
TRBJ2-1	TRBV19	13	ASSSSGTNYNEQF
TRBJ1-2	TRBV27	12	ASSFDRPPYGYT
TRBJ2-5	TRBV28	11	ASSPRYQETQY
TRBJ2-3	TRBV5-1	14	ASSWASSGRLDTQY
TRBJ2-1	TRBV7-9	13	ASSLFGGQDNEQF
TRBJ1-4	TRBV2	12	ASRAGTRNEKLF
TRBJ1-1	TRBV5-6	14	ASSATGGATGTEAF
TRBJ1-2	TRBV28	11	ASSLSRNYGYT
TRBJ2-7	TRBV29-1	13	SVEDRGTGLYEQY
TRBJ2-1	TRBV28	13	ASSFSPGQINEQF
TRBJ2-7	TRBV5-1	18	ASSRIGRAGGPLRSYEQY
TRBJ1-1	TRBV15	12	ATSRGGGWTEAF
TRBJ2-1	TRBV9	9	AKNWCDEQF
TRBJ1-4	TRBV10-3	11	AISEGRGEKLF
TRBJ2-1	TRBV27	13	ASRLDRGAYNEQF
TRBJ2-3	TRBV6-5	13	ASSYSGGNTDTQY
TRBJ1-1	TRBV7-6	14	ASSLARGRGNTEAF
TRBJ2-6	TRBV30	12	AWEGGGGANVLT
TRBJ1-1	TRBV19	12	ASSTGRRVTEAF
TRBJ2-1	TRBV7-3	12	ASSLTGPDNEQF
TRBJ2-7	TRBV4-1	14	ASSQLRTRQNYEQY
TRBJ2-2	TRBV5-1	13	ASSLTVIDTGELF
TRBJ1-2	TRBV5-1	12	ASSPGQGAKGYT
TRBJ1-1	TRBV6-6	10	ASRRVSTEAF
TRBJ2-7	TRBV7-9	14	ASSLAGSGTGDEQY
TRBJ2-7	TRBV2	12	ASRTDLTAYEQY
TRBJ2-3	TRBV29-1	11	SVERSSTDTQY
TRBJ2-1	TRBV1	14	TSSQEPGLAYNEQF